These 3 T cell receptor beta chains originate from one sample sequenced in a study of identical twins. One entry per CDR3 protein results from TCRdb running MiXCR on the 5' RACE reads. The data show roughly 540,000 distinct CDR3 sequences, with around 20% seen just once and about 0.91% held by the top ten. The sample also formed part of further work on T cells expressing NK-cell markers.

Sequencing was carried out using CD4+ T cells sorted from blood. The receptors were gathered from a woman in her late teens or twenties in good health.

V and J are TRBV5-1 and TRBJ1-1; D is unclear. Germline values: CDR1 SGHRS, CDR2 YFSETQ. This CDR3 has 16 residues. Deletions cut 0 bases from V and 1 base from J, with 13 bases between. The CDR3 is CASSLAPQIGNTEAFF. The DNA of the CDR3 is TGCGCCAGCAGCTTGGCCCCCCAGATAGGGAACACTGAAGCTTTCTTT.

This clonotype was seen only a few times. The CDR3 loop is CASSQQHSSNEQFF. CDR3 in DNA: TGTGCCAGCAGCCAACAACACTCTTCCAATGAGCAGTTCTTC. This chain joins TRBV7-6 and TRBJ2-1; no reliable D call. The CDR3 totals 14 residues. The V end lost 5 bases, the J end lost 6 bases, and 14 bases lay between the germline ends. CDR1 is SGHVS and CDR2 is FNYEAQ in the germline V gene.

This clonotype occurred a few times. The chain joins TRBV20-1 to TRBJ1-5; no firm D call. Germline assignment: CDR1 DFQATT and CDR2 SNEGSKA (reference sequence). The CDR3 length is 16 residues. Trimming took 6 bases from V and 4 from J, leaving 22 bases between them. CDR3 in DNA: TGCAGTGCCCGAGGGCTGGGCCCCGTTTTAAATCAGCCCCAGCATTTT. This sequence encodes CSARGLGPVLNQPQHF.